The clone carrying this T cell receptor beta chain was observed a handful of times. The antigen is unknown. TCRdb reprocessed the 5' RACE reads via MiXCR and lists one record per CDR3 protein. The sample comprises around 63,000 distinct CDR3 sequences, 6.3% of which are singletons, and about 15% rests with the top ten. As to time point: sample taken at primary tumor resection. Samples came from about 72 TRACERx patients with untreated early-stage lung cancer. This sample is part of a study of spatial heterogeneity in lung cancer. Notes on the study in general: Blood contained ubiquitous expanded tumor TCRs more at resection than at follow-up.

CDR3 length: 17 amino acids. V was pared by 1 base and J by 2 bases, with 2 bases of the junction left unmatched. Per germline, CDR1 SGHTA and CDR2 FQGNSA. This chain joins TRBV7-2 and TRBJ2-5, with 15 bases lining up with TRBD2. Source: PBMCs, taken at surgery. The sequence came from a female donor with early-stage non-small cell lung cancer. CDR3 DNA: TGTGCCAGCAGCTTAGTGGGACTAGCGGGGGGTCAAGAGACCCAGTACTTC. It is translated as CASSLVGLAGGQETQYF.